Listed below are T cell receptor beta chains from one sample, sequenced in a study of T cells in Graves' hyperthyroidism and ophthalmopathy. One entry per CDR3 protein, called by TCRdb with MiXCR from the multiplex PCR reads. The data contain fewer than 650,000 distinct CDR3 sequences, approximately 14% of them singletons. The sequencing input was blood. These receptors were collected from a woman in her thirties or forties with Graves' hyperthyroidism. Both conserved end residues are part of each CDR3. The D gene is left open where the match is weak. Expanded clones get a size class; other rows say once, few or many, or leave the size out.

J gene	clone size	V gene	D gene	CDR3 DNA	CDR3 protein
TRBJ2-7	many	TRBV20-1	TRBD2	TGCAGTGCAGTCAAGCGGGAGGGCCGCGACGAGCAGTACTTC	CSAVKREGRDEQYF
TRBJ2-1	many	TRBV27	TRBD2	TGTGCCAGCAGTTTAGTAGCGGGAGGGCACAATGAGCAGTTCTTC	CASSLVAGGHNEQFF
TRBJ2-7	.	TRBV20-1	TRBD2	TGCAGTGCTAGAGATCCAGGGACTAGCGGCTCCTACGAGCAGTACTTC	CSARDPGTSGSYEQYF
TRBJ2-5	.	TRBV19	.	TGTGCCAGTAGTATCGACCGCGCATACGGGGGTACCCAGTACTTC	CASSIDRAYGGTQYF
TRBJ2-1	.	TRBV15	.	TGTGCCACCAGCAGAGAGGGGGGCGTCCAAGGTAATGAGCAGTTCTTC	CATSREGGVQGNEQFF
TRBJ2-7	.	TRBV27	TRBD1	TGTGCCAGCAGACGGGACAGATACTACGAGCAGTACTTC	CASRRDRYYEQYF
TRBJ2-5	.	TRBV2	.	TGTGCCAGCAGTGAAGCGGAGAGTCAAGAGACCCAGTACTTC	CASSEAESQETQYF
TRBJ2-5	.	TRBV12-3/TRBV12-4	TRBD2	TGTGCCAACAACCTCGGGACTAGCGGGGAGACCCAGTACTTC	CANNLGTSGETQYF
TRBJ2-1	many	TRBV12-3/TRBV12-4	.	TGTGCCAGCAGGCACCTTGGGGACAATGAGCAGTTCTTC	CASRHLGDNEQFF
TRBJ2-7	few	TRBV24-1	.	TGTGCCACCAGTGACCACGACCCATACGAGCAGTACTTC	CATSDHDPYEQYF
TRBJ2-7	many	TRBV29-1	.	TGCAGCGTTGAAGATGGTCTATTCCGTAACGAGCAGTACTTC	CSVEDGLFRNEQYF
TRBJ2-3	.	TRBV9	TRBD1	TGTGCCAGCAGCGTAATGGACAGGGGTTCGTCAGATACGCAGTATTTT	CASSVMDRGSSDTQYF
TRBJ1-4	many	TRBV7-3	.	TGTGCCAGCAGCTCTAGATCGACTAATGAAAAACTGTTTTTT	CASSSRSTNEKLFF
TRBJ2-7	few	TRBV11-2	.	TGTGCCAGCAGCTTACTACTGGCATACGAGCAGTACTTC	CASSLLLAYEQYF
TRBJ2-5	many	TRBV3-1	TRBD2	TGTGCCAGCAGCCGAAGGTCGACTAGCGGGAAACAAGAGACCCAGTACTTC	CASSRRSTSGKQETQYF
TRBJ2-7	many	TRBV28	TRBD1	TGTGCCAGCAGTTTACCCCCTCCGGGACAGGGTCCCTACGAGCAGTACTTC	CASSLPPPGQGPYEQYF
TRBJ1-3	.	TRBV15	TRBD1	TGTGCCACCAGCAGAGCGACAGGGCCGAGCTCTGGAAACACCATATATTTT	CATSRATGPSSGNTIYF
TRBJ1-5	many	TRBV28	.	TGTGCCAGCAGCAGGGGCGGTAGCAATCAGCCCCAGCATTTT	CASSRGGSNQPQHF
TRBJ2-1	.	TRBV6-8	.	TGTGCCAGCAGTTCTCTACAGGCTAATGAGCAGTTCTTC	CASSSLQANEQFF
TRBJ2-1	.	TRBV3-1	TRBD2	TGTGCCAGCAGCGCGCGGGGGGCGAACTACAATGAGCAGTTCTTC	CASSARGANYNEQFF
TRBJ2-7	many	TRBV7-2	.	TGTGCCAGCAGCTTAGTTCACGGATCCTACGAGCAGTACTTC	CASSLVHGSYEQYF
TRBJ2-5	many	TRBV27	TRBD2	TGTGCCAGCAGACTAGCGGGGGAAGAGACCCAGTACTTC	CASRLAGEETQYF